These 9 T cell receptor beta chains came from one sample sequenced in a study of PD-1 blockade in mismatch repair-deficient tumors. The repertoire was sequenced with immunoSEQ multiplex PCR; TCRdb's copy has only in-frame clones and lacks some. This sample has around 23,000 clones; about 83% occur once, and the top ten carry around 20%. The specimen comprised peripheral blood, sampled 12 weeks after starting pembrolizumab. These receptor sequences come from an adult with mismatch repair-deficient cancer.

The CDR3 spells CASSWTGGRNTEAFF. The CDR3 bases are TGTGCCAGCAGTTGGACAGGGGGGAGGAACACTGAAGCTTTCTTT. V is TRBV27 and J is TRBJ1-1, with 10 bases aligning to TRBD1. The V gene end was trimmed by 4 bases and the J gene end by 1 base; junction bases not matched to a gene: 3. Germline V lookup: CDR1 MNHEY, CDR2 SMNVEV (reference sequence). CDR3 size: 15 residues.

The rearrangement links TRBV13 to TRBJ2-1; 11 bases are shared with TRBD2. The CDR3 has 15 amino acids. The germline V gene has CDR1 PRHDT and CDR2 FYEKMQ (reference sequence). V was pared by 5 bases and J by 4 bases, with 4 bases of the junction left unmatched. The CDR3 region has the DNA TGTGCCAGCAGCCAGGGACTAGCGGTATACAATGAGCAGTTCTTC. Amino acid sequence: CASSQGLAVYNEQFF.

V gene TRBV11-2 combines with J gene TRBJ2-1; 9 nucleotides align to TRBD1. V trimming: 4 bases; J trimming: 4 bases; junction bases outside the gene matches: 8. There are 16 residues in the CDR3. Germline loops: CDR1 SGHAT, CDR2 FQNNGV. For the CDR3, the DNA is TGTGCCAGCAGCTCTCCGGGACAGGGTACGTACAATGAGCAGTTCTTC. This encodes CASSSPGQGTYNEQFF.

A few counts support this clone. The rearrangement uses TRBV5-1 and TRBJ1-2, with D possibly matching TRBD1 (5 bases). Germline loops: CDR1 SGHRS, CDR2 YFSETQ. This CDR3 has 17 amino acids. V lost 4 bases, J lost 0 bases, and 19 bases lay in between. The CDR3: CASSPPWSGTSNYGYTF. In nucleotides, the CDR3 is TGCGCCAGCAGCCCACCGTGGTCAGGGACCTCTAACTATGGCTACACCTTC.

DNA for the CDR3: TGTGCCAGCAGCCAACAATATTCTGGCACCGGGGAGCTGTTTTTT. Its translation: CASSQQYSGTGELFF. This chain uses TRBV14 with TRBJ2-2; D call uncertain. The ends were cut back, 2 bases at V and 4 bases at J, with 11 bases in the middle. CDR3 length: 15 residues. Germline loops: CDR1 SGHDN, CDR2 FVKESK.

The gene calls are TRBV25-1 and TRBJ2-7; D is undetermined. Trimming removed 4 bases at V and 3 bases at J, with 10 bases between. Germline V gene lookup returns CDR1 MGHDK and CDR2 SYGVNS. The CDR3 length is 13 residues. CDR3 DNA sequence: TGTGCCAGCAGTGCCCTGGGCCACTACGAGCAGTACTTC. The encoded protein is CASSALGHYEQYF.

By sample share, this clone is medium-sized. This sequence joins TRBV4-2 and TRBJ2-7; D might be TRBD2 (5 bases). Germline V gives CDR1 LGHNA, CDR2 YNFKEQ. CDR3 length: 17 residues. The V end was cut by 2 bases, the J end by 4 bases, with 21 bases between. The CDR3 nucleotides are TGTGCCAGCAGCCAATATGTTGGATTGCTAGCAGAATACGAGCAGTACTTC. Its translation is CASSQYVGLLAEYEQYF.

The chain carries TRBV7-9 and TRBJ2-5; TRBD1 agrees at 7 bases. V dropped 1 base and J dropped 1; count of bases not matched to a gene: 6. Germline CDR1 SEHNR, CDR2 FQNEAQ (reference sequence). This CDR3 spans 16 amino acids. The CDR3 sequence: CASSLGVAGGQETQYF. CDR3 bases: TGTGCCAGCAGCTTAGGGGTGGCAGGGGGCCAAGAGACCCAGTACTTC.

This clone qualifies as medium-sized. J is TRBJ2-7 and V is TRBV10-3, with D possibly TRBD1 on 6 matching bases. The CDR3 length is 12 residues. Trimming stripped 11 bases from V and 2 bases from J, with 13 bases between. The germline CDR1 and CDR2 sequences are ENHRY and SYGVKD. The CDR3 spells CASGTKAYEQYF. The CDR3 DNA sequence: TGTGCCTCGGGGACAAAAGCCTACGAGCAGTACTTC.